Below are 30 T cell receptor beta chains sequenced from a single sample in a study of cytomegalovirus exposure and HLA in healthy donors. The PCR employed 60 Vbeta primers together with 13 Jbeta primers. Data came from immunoSEQ multiplex PCR; TCRdb stores just in-frame clones and leaves some out. In the table there are 100,000 to 150,000 clones, approximately 61% of which are singletons. Sequencing input: PBMCs. The source is a man aged 25-45 years in good health and CMV-seropositive.

The V call is TRBV4-2, the J call TRBJ1-4, with TRBD1 matching 7 bases. The CDR3 runs to 14 residues. The ends lost 4 bases at V and 8 bases at J; junction bases unmatched: 7. In germline, CDR1 is LGHNA, CDR2 YNFKEQ. The CDR3 DNA reads as TGTGCCAGCAGCCCGTGGACAGGAGGCGAAAAACTGTTTTTT. Translated, it gives CASSPWTGGEKLFF.

The V gene is TRBV18, the J gene TRBJ2-5, with 8 bases fitting TRBD2. The CDR3 is 15 residues long. Trimming took 0 bases from V and 2 from J; bases not matched to a gene: 2. CDR1 and CDR2 from the germline V gene are KGHSH and LQKENI. CDR3 in DNA: TGTGCCAGCTCACCACCGGGGACTAGACAAGAGACCCAGTACTTC. It specifies CASSPPGTRQETQYF.

V usage is TRBV18 and J usage is TRBJ1-2, with D possibly being TRBD1 (5 bases). The length of the CDR3 is 18 residues. Germline V gene sequence: CDR1 KGHSH, CDR2 LQKENI. With 4 bases removed from V and 7 bases from J, the gap between germline ends came to 28 bases. The CDR3 region is CASSLGLRPNRPLSGYTF. In DNA, the CDR3 is TGTGCCAGCTCACTTGGGCTACGTCCCAACAGGCCACTCAGTGGCTACACCTTC.

The genes are TRBV6-1 and TRBJ1-4; D ambiguous. V was pared by 6 bases and J by 8 bases, with 7 bases between. The CDR3 runs 11 residues. Germline V CDR1 and CDR2: MNHNS, SASEGT. The CDR3 region has the DNA TGTGCCAGCAGGGCGGAAGAAAAACTGTTTTTT. This gives the protein CASRAEEKLFF.

The rearrangement joins TRBV27 to TRBJ2-2; D might be TRBD1 (5 bases). This CDR3 has 16 amino acids. Trimming took 10 bases from V and 5 from J, leaving 23 bases between them. The germline gives CDR1 MNHEY, CDR2 SMNVEV (reference sequence). This CDR3 reads CATAHTPGLGTGELFF. The CDR3 region has the DNA TGTGCCACCGCCCACACCCCAGGGTTAGGGACCGGGGAGCTGTTTTTT.

The chain links TRBV20-1 to TRBJ2-7, with D unclear. The V gene lost 3 bases and the J gene lost 9 bases, with 12 bases spanning the gap. CDR3 size: 11 residues. Germline CDR1 DFQATT, CDR2 SNEGSKA (reference sequence). CDR3 sequence (DNA): TGCAGTGCTAGTGCGGCCGTGGGGCAGTACTTC. This gives the protein CSASAAVGQYF.

The chain carries TRBV12-5 and TRBJ2-3; 12 bases are shared with TRBD2. The CDR3 has 22 amino acids. Germline loops: CDR1 LGHNT, CDR2 FRNRAP. Trimming removed 0 bases from V and 3 bases from J; junction bases left unmatched: 19. CDR3 amino acids: CASGLVRAPLAGGRLGTDTQYF. In nucleotides, the CDR3 is TGTGCTAGTGGTTTGGTACGAGCACCCCTAGCGGGAGGGCGGTTGGGGACAGATACGCAGTATTTT.

The rearrangement uses TRBV9 and TRBJ2-5; TRBD2 is a possible D gene (7 bases). Per germline, CDR1 SGDLS and CDR2 YYNGEE. The ends were cut back, 3 bases at V and 5 bases at J, with 23 bases in the middle. CDR3 length equals 17 residues. In nucleotides, the CDR3 is TGTGCCAGCAGCGCCAATTCCCCTAGCGGAGGGGGGGAGACCCAGTACTTC. Translation: CASSANSPSGGGETQYF.

This clone occurred a few times. The chain carries TRBV2 and TRBJ2-2; 11 bases match TRBD1. Germline loops: CDR1 SNHLY, CDR2 FYNNEI. V gave up 4 bases and J gave up 4 bases; unmatched junction bases: 2. The CDR3 loop spans 15 amino acids. CDR3 DNA sequence: TGTGCCAGCAGTGGGACAGGGGGCTTCACCGGGGAGCTGTTTTTT. This encodes CASSGTGGFTGELFF.

This clone has a single count. V and J are TRBV5-8 and TRBJ1-1; TRBD1 matches 7 bases. The germline V gene has CDR1 SGHTS and CDR2 YDEGEE. Losses at the gene ends were 4 bases for V and 1 base for J; bases not matched to a gene: 4. This CDR3 has 14 amino acids. Here the CDR3 DNA reads TGTGCCAGCAGCCAGGACAGGAGGAACACTGAAGCTTTCTTT. This gives the protein CASSQDRRNTEAFF.

This clone was seen only a few times. The genes are TRBV6-5 and TRBJ2-2; 13 nucleotides match TRBD2. The germline V gene encodes CDR1 MNHEY and CDR2 SVGAGI. V gave up 6 bases and J gave up 7 bases; unmatched junction bases: 5. This CDR3 is 15 amino acids long. The CDR3 region is CASSVGLAGIGELFF. CDR3 sequence (DNA): TGTGCCAGCAGCGTGGGACTAGCGGGAATCGGGGAGCTGTTTTTT.

This clone was observed a single time. The chain carries TRBV5-1 and TRBJ1-1, with TRBD1 matching 9 bases. This CDR3 comprises 17 residues. Germline trimming cut 6 bases from V and 4 bases from J; bases unmatched to any gene: 16. Germline CDR1 is SGHRS and CDR2 is YFSETQ. The CDR3 DNA follows: TGCGCCAGCACGGTGGGACAGGGAGTCACTGGGAGCACTGAAGCTTTCTTT. It specifies CASTVGQGVTGSTEAFF.

This chain joins TRBV29-1 and TRBJ2-1, with D possibly matching TRBD1 (7 bases). Trimming took off 0 bases at V and 4 bases at J, with 16 bases between the two ends. Per the germline V gene, CDR1 is SQVTM and CDR2 is ANQGSEA. The CDR3 runs to 16 residues. CDR3 amino acids: CSVEDFDRAGYNEQFF. CDR3 bases: TGCAGCGTTGAAGATTTCGACAGGGCGGGGTACAATGAGCAGTTCTTC.

This clone was counted between two and nine times. The rearrangement joins TRBV18 to TRBJ1-2, with a possible D match to TRBD1 (5 bases). CDR1 and CDR2 from the germline V gene are KGHSH and LQKENI. V lost 5 bases and J 1 base, leaving 14 bases between the germline ends. This CDR3 has 15 residues. DNA of the CDR3: TGTGCCAGCTCAACCAGACAGAACCTTAACTATGGCTACACCTTC. Amino acid sequence: CASSTRQNLNYGYTF.

V usage is TRBV9 and J usage is TRBJ1-2; D may be TRBD1 (5 bases). Germline-derived CDR1 and CDR2 are SGDLS and YYNGEE. This CDR3 has 16 residues. V gave up 3 bases and J gave up 1 base, with 16 bases separating them. CDR3 DNA sequence: TGTGCCAGCAGCGACCCAACCAGGGATTATAACTATGGCTACACCTTC. Its translation is CASSDPTRDYNYGYTF.

The rearrangement uses TRBV7-2 and TRBJ2-2; D uncertain. Trimming pared 1 base from V and 0 bases from J, leaving 6 bases between. CDR3 length: 15 residues. Germline V gene lookup returns CDR1 SGHTA and CDR2 FQGNSA. CDR3: CASSLVSPNTGELFF. CDR3 coding DNA: TGTGCCAGCAGCTTAGTTAGCCCGAACACCGGGGAGCTGTTTTTT. Using reference TRBV7-2 and TRBJ2-2 for the parts outside the CDR3, the full variable domain is GAGVSQSPSNKVTEKGKDVELRCDPISGHTALYWYRQSLGQGLEFLIYFQGNSAPDKSGLPSDRFSAERTGGSVSTLTIQRTQQEDSAVYLCASSLVSPNTGELFFGEGSRLTVL.

V is TRBV7-3 and J is TRBJ2-2, with 8 nucleotides matching TRBD2. The CDR3 is made up of 16 amino acids. The V segment lost 0 bases and the J segment 3 bases; nucleotides outside the gene matches: 3. CDR1 is SGHTA and CDR2 is FQGTGA in the germline V gene. CDR3 region: CASSLTSGAHTGELFF. The CDR3 nucleotides read TGTGCCAGCAGCTTAACTAGCGGGGCCCACACCGGGGAGCTGTTTTTT.

The chain couples TRBV19 to TRBJ2-7; a weak D match, TRBD1 (5 bases). Germline V gene data show CDR1 as LNHDA and CDR2 as SQIVND (reference sequence). V lost 5 bases to trimming and J lost 3 bases, with 11 bases between them. The length of the CDR3 is 13 residues. The CDR3 coding sequence is TGTGCCAGTAGTGTCAGGGTTGGCTACGAGCAGTACTTC. Protein sequence: CASSVRVGYEQYF.

This chain links TRBV7-2 with TRBJ2-7; D remains unclear. This CDR3 is built from 15 residues. The V gene's germline CDR1 is SGHTA and CDR2 FQGNSA. The V and J ends lost 5 bases and 1 base respectively, with 15 bases between them. CDR3 nucleotide sequence: TGTGCCAGCAGCCCCCGGTGGTCTTGGTCCTACGAGCAGTACTTC. Its translation: CASSPRWSWSYEQYF.

This rearrangement joins TRBV5-8 to TRBJ2-3; D possibly corresponds to TRBD2 (6 bases). V lost 1 base and J lost 3, with 12 bases in between. This CDR3 comprises 15 residues. Germline V gives CDR1 SGHTS, CDR2 YDEGEE. The CDR3 is CASSLYAEGTDTQYF. For the CDR3, the DNA is TGTGCCAGCAGCTTGTATGCGGAGGGTACAGATACGCAGTATTTT.

Remarks on this clone: An end of the junction does not agree with germline; a read error may underlie this. The rearrangement uses TRBV7-9 and TRBJ1-4; D perhaps matches TRBD1 (5 bases). This CDR3 spans 12 amino acids. CDR1 and CDR2 from the germline V gene are SEHNR and FQNEAQ (reference sequence). The CDR3 region has the DNA TGTTCCAGCAGCTTACGACAGGAAAAACTGTTTTTT. Amino acid sequence: CSSSLRQEKLFF.

V is TRBV19 and J is TRBJ1-2, with 9 bases aligning to TRBD1. With V trimmed by 3 bases and J by 4 bases, 3 bases remained unmatched. This CDR3 is 14 amino acids long. Looked up from germline, CDR1 is LNHDA and CDR2 is SQIVND (reference sequence). CDR3 protein: CASSMGQGPYGYTF. The CDR3 DNA sequence: TGTGCCAGTAGTATGGGACAGGGACCCTATGGCTACACCTTC.

This clone has a handful of counts. The chain carries TRBV7-8 and TRBJ1-1, with 8 nucleotides matching TRBD1. The CDR3 has 18 amino acids. Germline assignment: CDR1 SGHVS and CDR2 FQNEAQ. V lost 2 bases and J lost 3; bases outside the gene matches: 14. DNA of the CDR3: TGTGCCAGCAGCTTAAGGGCCAGGGGGCGTAATTTTTACACTGAAGCTTTCTTT. This codes for CASSLRARGRNFYTEAFF. The full variable domain, completed using reference TRBV7-8 and TRBJ1-1, is GAGVSQSPRYKVAKRGQDVALRCDPISGHVSLFWYQQALGQGPEFLTYFQNEAQLDKSGLPSDRFFAERPEGSVSTLKIQRTQQEDSAVYLCASSLRARGRNFYTEAFFGQGTRLTVV.

The chain recombines TRBV5-6 with TRBJ2-7; 9 bases agree with TRBD1. CDR1 and CDR2 (germline): SGHDT, YYEEEE. The CDR3 loop spans 15 amino acids. The V gene end was trimmed by 0 bases and the J gene end by 2 bases; junction bases not matched to a gene: 3. The CDR3 DNA sequence: TGTGCCAGCAGCTTGGTGGGACAGGGACCCTACGAGCAGTACTTC. This codes for CASSLVGQGPYEQYF.

This chain connects TRBV20-1 to TRBJ2-7, with 7 bases identical to TRBD1. This CDR3 comprises 11 residues. Trimming removed 4 bases from V and 3 bases from J; junction bases left unmatched: 0. CDR1 and CDR2 from the germline V gene are DFQATT and SNEGSKA (reference sequence). For the CDR3, the DNA is TGCAGTGCTAACAGGGGCTACGAGCAGTACTTC. It encodes CSANRGYEQYF.

The rearrangement joins TRBV4-1 to TRBJ2-3; 13 nucleotides agree with TRBD2. J lost 5 bases, V lost 3 bases, and 11 bases had no gene match. Germline CDR1 reads MGHRA; CDR2 reads YSYEKL. There are 18 residues in the CDR3. CDR3 residues: CASSQQPGLAGKGDTQYF. In DNA form, the CDR3 reads TGCGCCAGCAGCCAGCAACCGGGACTAGCGGGAAAGGGAGATACGCAGTATTTT.

The chain employs TRBV18 and TRBJ1-2; the D is unclear. CDR1 KGHSH and CDR2 LQKENI come from the germline V gene. Trimming cost V 4 bases and J 2 bases, with 8 bases left between them. This CDR3 comprises 13 residues. The CDR3, as DNA: TGTGCCAGCTCACGGGAGCTGAACTATGGCTACACCTTC. As protein: CASSRELNYGYTF.

This chain links TRBV5-1 with TRBJ2-2; TRBD1 is a possible D gene (6 bases). The germline CDR1 and CDR2 sequences are SGHRS and YFSETQ. This CDR3 is 15 amino acids long. V lost 4 bases, J lost 2 bases, and 12 bases lay in between. CDR3 protein: CASSRDTHNTGELFF. CDR3 DNA sequence: TGCGCCAGCAGCCGGGACACCCACAACACCGGGGAGCTGTTTTTT.

As to this clone: Other nucleotide sequences in the sample specify the same CDR3. The chain recombines TRBV25-1 with TRBJ1-1; 7 nucleotides agree with TRBD1. Per germline, CDR1 MGHDK and CDR2 SYGVNS. V lost 6 bases and J lost 5; bases outside the gene matches: 0. CDR3 length: 11 residues. This CDR3 reads CASRTGTEAFF. As DNA, the CDR3 is TGTGCCAGCAGGACAGGGACTGAAGCTTTCTTT.

The gene calls are TRBV15 and TRBJ1-2; D gene uncertain. Deletions cut 5 bases from V and 8 bases from J, with 15 bases between. CDR1 and CDR2 (germline): LNHNV, YYDKDF (reference sequence). This CDR3 contains 13 residues. The CDR3 DNA reads TGTGCCACCAGCGACTCCGAACCGTGGGGCTACACCTTC. Translation gives CATSDSEPWGYTF.